The present T cell receptor (beta chain) was sequenced within a study of T-cell memory formation after mild COVID-19. Points from the study as a whole: Confirmation of SARS-CoV-2 specificity was lacking for second-wave clones peaking day 37. Contracting CD4+ clones were located mainly in CM and EM, and CD8+ clones in EMRA.

Deletions cut 7 bases from V and 4 bases from J, with 11 bases between. The CDR3 is made up of 13 amino acids. Researchers used 5'RACE with constant-segment primers to make TCR alpha and TCR beta cDNA libraries that carry sample barcodes and UMIs. TCRdb itself ran the 5' RACE reads through MiXCR, one entry per CDR3 protein. Of roughly 350,000 distinct CDR3 sequences in the sample, roughly 13% were seen once. Remarks on this clonotype: Antigen specificity is unknown.

Specimen: PBMCs or a T cell subset sorted from them (not recorded which). The receptor's source is a man between 18 and 29 years old who had mild COVID-19 (a few samples of this study predate the infection). Cell type and time point are not known. The chain has TRBV12-3 or TRBV12-4 and TRBJ1-5; TRBD1 is a possible D gene (5 bases). Here the CDR3 DNA reads TGTGCCAGCAAGAAGGGACGGAATCAGCCCCAGCATTTT. It encodes CASKKGRNQPQHF.